This is a list of T cell receptor beta chains from one sample in a study of blood T cell repertoires in COVID-19. Here immunoSEQ multiplex PCR was the method, and the copy in TCRdb shows in-frame clones only, minus some. The table has 75,000 to 95,000 clones, approximately 91% seen once. Sequencing was carried out using peripheral blood. These receptors were obtained from a man aged 60 to 75 with acute or convalescent COVID-19. The CDR3 runs from the conserved cysteine through the conserved F or W.

V: TRBV21-1; J: TRBJ2-3; CDR3: CASSKARDRVADTQYF
V: TRBV9; J: TRBJ2-2; CDR3: CASSVAGSGHTGELFF
V: TRBV18; J: TRBJ2-7; CDR3: CASSPLQETYEQYF
V: TRBV30; J: TRBJ1-6; CDR3: CAWSGQGVGFGNSPLHF
V: TRBV21-1; J: TRBJ1-6; CDR3: CASRTNAVQGDSPLHF
V: TRBV4-1; J: TRBJ2-1; CDR3: CASSQETGGGSGFF
V: TRBV7-2; J: TRBJ1-5; CDR3: CASSSGTGNQPQHF
V: TRBV9; J: TRBJ1-5; CDR3: CASSVGSSNQPQHF
V: TRBV7-9; J: TRBJ1-4; CDR3: CASSIAVAGGWEKLFF
V: TRBV29-1; J: TRBJ2-7; CDR3: CSVEDKGDLSANEQYF
V: TRBV30; J: TRBJ1-4; CDR3: CAWATGGEGEKLFF
V: TRBV27; J: TRBJ2-7; CDR3: CASSLTAGFPYEQYF
V: TRBV2; J: TRBJ1-1; CDR3: CASSDGGNTEAFF
V: TRBV7-3; J: TRBJ2-3; CDR3: CASSLLAVATDTQYF
V: TRBV9; J: TRBJ2-1; CDR3: CASSVYSGRAHNEQFF
V: TRBV6-5; J: TRBJ1-2; CDR3: CASSWRLANYGYTF
V: TRBV10-3; J: TRBJ2-2; CDR3: CAITDSLSNTGELFF
V: TRBV19; J: TRBJ2-1; CDR3: CASSREFVSGTPNEQFF
V: TRBV7-9; J: TRBJ2-7; CDR3: CASSLGSGEREDYEQYF
V: TRBV28; J: TRBJ2-4; CDR3: CASSPPDSLNIQYF
V: TRBV19; J: TRBJ2-3; CDR3: CASSMKQVRTDTQYF
V: TRBV10-2; J: TRBJ1-1; CDR3: CASKALTEAFF
V: TRBV11-3; J: TRBJ2-1; CDR3: CASRSSGRSNEQFF
V: TRBV27; J: TRBJ2-5; CDR3: CASSPTGLAGETQYF
V: TRBV18; J: TRBJ2-7; CDR3: CASSTGGRLGDEQYF
V: TRBV7-2; J: TRBJ1-2; CDR3: CASTGQGNGYTF
V: TRBV28; J: TRBJ1-4; CDR3: CASMGGQIEKLFF
V: TRBV28; J: TRBJ1-1; CDR3: CASSSTPGGQFQAFF
V: TRBV2; J: TRBJ1-5; CDR3: CASNPSDRDQPQHF
V: TRBV29-1; J: TRBJ1-1; CDR3: CSVDGGNTEAFF